Sequencing of this TCR beta chain was carried out in a study of T cell responses to AZD1222 COVID-19 vaccine. Study-level findings and limits: Donors were largely white British and mainly female; clonal diversity was possibly underestimated. Repertoire samples came only from after the peak T cell response. Vaccine-associated CD4 TCRs spanned spike, dominant at 160-218 and 743-854. Increases in Spike-specific TCR breadth and depth were seen after two AZD1222 doses.

The CDR3 extends over 13 amino acids. The germline V gene encodes CDR1 ENHRY and CDR2 SYGVKD. Deletions cut 11 bases from V and 5 bases from J, with 13 bases between. Measured with immunoSEQ multiplex PCR; TCRdb has only the in-frame clones, and not every one. Of approximately 100,000 clones in the sample, just over 90% were seen once. A remark on this clone: The antigen remains unidentified.

The specimen comprised peripheral blood, sampled on day 0 of AZD1222 vaccination. The V and J genes are TRBV10-3 and TRBJ1-6, with D uncertain. This clonotype originated in an adult in good health. CDR3 loop: CAVAQSNNSPLHF. CDR3 DNA sequence: TGTGCCGTAGCGCAGTCGAATAATTCACCCCTCCACTTT.